The 14 T cell receptor beta chains below all came from one sample that was sequenced in a study of cytotoxic CD8 clonotypes in ibrutinib-treated CLL. Measured with immunoSEQ multiplex PCR; TCRdb has only the in-frame clones, and not every one. Counted here are some 84,000 clones, around 84% occurring once; the ten biggest clones make up around 5.4%. The source material was PBMCs, sampled before ibrutinib treatment. The receptors derive from a human donor with chronic lymphocytic leukemia.

This chain connects TRBV6-1 to TRBJ1-1; D ambiguous. The V end was cut by 5 bases, the J end by 7 bases, with 17 bases between. There are 14 residues in the CDR3. In germline, CDR1 is MNHNS, CDR2 SASEGT. The CDR3 DNA reads TGTGCCAGCAGTCCCGTGGTTGCAAAGGGTGAAGCTTTCTTT. It specifies CASSPVVAKGEAFF.

The V call is TRBV4-2, the J call TRBJ2-1; TRBD2 matches at 14 bases. The CDR3 is 16 residues long. With V trimmed by 4 bases and J by 5 bases, 4 bases remained unmatched. Per the germline V gene, CDR1 is LGHNA and CDR2 is YNFKEQ. CDR3 nucleotide sequence: TGTGCCAGCAGCCTCAGACTAGCGGGAGGGGACAATGAGCAGTTCTTC. This translates into CASSLRLAGGDNEQFF.

This chain connects TRBV28 to TRBJ1-4; 7 nucleotides align to TRBD1. This CDR3 is 14 amino acids long. The germline CDR1 and CDR2 sequences are MDHEN and SYDVKM. After removal of 5 bases from V and 8 bases from J, the junction contained 8 bases not matched to a gene. The CDR3 DNA reads as TGTGCCAGCAGTCCCCACAGGGGTAGAGAAAAACTGTTTTTT. The encoded protein is CASSPHRGREKLFF. Using reference TRBV28 and TRBJ1-4 for the parts outside the CDR3, the full variable domain is DVKVTQSSRYLVKRTGEKVFLECVQDMDHENMFWYRQDPGLGLRLIYFSYDVKMKEKGDIPEGYSVSREKKERFSLILESASTNQTSMYLCASSPHRGREKLFFGSGTQLSVL.

The chain combines TRBV15 with TRBJ1-1; 8 nucleotides align to TRBD1. Trimming cost V 2 bases and J 5 bases; bases outside gene matches: 10. Germline lookup yields CDR1 LNHNV and CDR2 YYDKDF (reference sequence). The CDR3 runs to 16 residues. CDR3 coding DNA: TGTGCCACCAGCAGAATGTCAGGGGGCGCCGGAACTGAAGCTTTCTTT. It specifies CATSRMSGGAGTEAFF.

This clone was found a few times. The CDR3 DNA reads TGTGCCAGCAGCCAACCAAGCTCCTACGAGCAGTACTTC. Its protein product is CASSQPSSYEQYF. This sequence joins TRBV7-6 and TRBJ2-7, with unresolved D. This CDR3 contains 13 residues. V dropped 5 bases and J dropped 0 bases, with 8 bases sitting between them. Germline assignment: CDR1 SGHVS and CDR2 FNYEAQ. Based on the CDR3 plus reference TRBV7-6 and TRBJ2-7, the full variable domain is GAGVSQSPRYKVTKRGQDVALRCDPISGHVSLYWYRQALGQGPEFLTYFNYEAQQDKSGLPNDRFSAERPEGSISTLTIQRTEQRDSAMYRCASSQPSSYEQYFGPGTRLTVT.

This clone was picked up a small number of times. The chain carries TRBV4-1 and TRBJ2-1; TRBD2 is a possible D gene (6 bases). With 0 bases removed from V and 0 bases from J, the gap between germline ends came to 24 bases. This CDR3 spans 21 amino acids. The germline V gene has CDR1 MGHRA and CDR2 YSYEKL. Here the CDR3 reads CASSQDPREYRISTSYNEQFF. DNA of the CDR3: TGCGCCAGCAGCCAAGATCCCCGGGAGTACCGTATCAGTACCTCCTACAATGAGCAGTTCTTC.

This clone was detected only once. This rearrangement joins TRBV5-8 to TRBJ2-1; tentative D call: TRBD1 (6 bases). V gave up 3 bases and J gave up 7 bases, with 14 bases separating them. The CDR3 is 14 amino acids. Germline CDR1 is SGHTS and CDR2 is YDEGEE. The CDR3 sequence is CASSSGVALNEQFF. CDR3 coding DNA: TGTGCCAGCAGCTCAGGGGTCGCTTTAAATGAGCAGTTCTTC.

The chain links TRBV9 to TRBJ1-5; D is ambiguous. Trimming took 0 bases from V and 4 from J, leaving 5 bases between them. Looked up from germline, CDR1 is SGDLS and CDR2 is YYNGEE. The CDR3 spans 13 residues. DNA for the CDR3: TGTGCCAGCAGCGTAGGTAATAATCAGCCCCAGCATTTT. Translating it yields CASSVGNNQPQHF.

This clone was detected a few times. The genes are TRBV10-1 and TRBJ2-3; maybe TRBD2 (6 bases). Germline CDR1 and CDR2: WNHNN and SYGVQD (reference sequence). Trimming took off 6 bases at V and 2 bases at J, with 12 bases between the two ends. The CDR3 spans 14 residues. The DNA for the CDR3 is TGCGCCAGCAGCCGGGACTCATACACAGATACGCAGTATTTT. This sequence encodes CASSRDSYTDTQYF.

The chain uses TRBV9 and TRBJ2-7, with 9 bases that match TRBD1. The CDR3 length is 14 residues. Germline V gives CDR1 SGDLS, CDR2 YYNGEE. With 4 bases clipped from V and 3 bases from J, the junction kept 5 bases outside the gene matches. In nucleotides, the CDR3 is TGTGCCAGCAGCACTTTGACAGGGGGCTACGAGCAGTACTTC. Amino acids: CASSTLTGGYEQYF.

This clone was seen just once. The rearrangement uses TRBV19 and TRBJ2-7; 8 nucleotides line up with TRBD2. The germline CDR1 and CDR2 sequences are LNHDA and SQIVND (reference sequence). J was trimmed by 2 bases and V by 5 bases; bases with no gene match: 5. The CDR3 consists of 14 residues. CDR3 region: CASSLGLAAYEQYF. Written as DNA, the CDR3 is TGTGCCAGTAGTCTAGGACTAGCCGCCTACGAGCAGTACTTC.

This sequence joins TRBV28 and TRBJ2-7; D may be TRBD2 (5 bases). Trimming stripped 2 bases from V and 0 bases from J, with 8 bases between. CDR1 MDHEN and CDR2 SYDVKM come from the germline V gene. The CDR3 is made up of 14 amino acids. The DNA of the CDR3 is TGTGCCAGCAGTTTAGTAACTAGCTCCTACGAGCAGTACTTC. Translating gives CASSLVTSSYEQYF.

This clone counts as medium-sized. The chain is built from TRBV6-5 and TRBJ2-7, with D perhaps TRBD1 (6 bases). Germline V gene data show CDR1 as MNHEY and CDR2 as SVGAGI. CDR3 size: 13 residues. Trimming removed 6 bases from V and 0 bases from J, with 9 bases in between. The CDR3 is CASRHRDSYEQYF. For the CDR3, the DNA is TGTGCCAGCAGGCACAGGGACTCCTACGAGCAGTACTTC.

The chain is built from TRBV7-3 and TRBJ1-3; D is uncertain. From germline, CDR1 is SGHTA and CDR2 FQGTGA. Between the trimmed V and J ends, which lost 4 bases and 0 bases, there was a span of 4 bases. The CDR3 runs to 13 residues. The CDR3 region has the DNA TGTGCCAGCAGCTCCAACTCTGGAAACACCATATATTTT. As protein: CASSSNSGNTIYF.